One sample yielded the 19 T cell receptor beta chains listed below, sequenced in a study of T-cell memory formation after mild COVID-19. From the 5' RACE reads, TCRdb called clonotypes with MiXCR, one entry per CDR3 protein. The sample yields 200,000 or so distinct CDR3 sequences, around 19% seen once. Sequencing was done on a sample of PBMCs or a T cell subset sorted from them (not recorded which). The receptors here all came from an adult woman who had mild COVID-19 (a few samples of this study predate the infection). Cell type and time point are not known.

This clonotype was counted a few times. This chain connects TRBV5-1 to TRBJ1-5; D gene unclear. V was trimmed by 0 bases and J by 2 bases, leaving 6 bases between them. The CDR3 sequence is 14 residues long. Germline V gene data show CDR1 as SGHRS and CDR2 as YFSETQ. The DNA for the CDR3 is TGCGCCAGCAGCTTGGACGGGGGCAATCAGCCCCAGCATTTT. This translates into CASSLDGGNQPQHF.

This chain uses TRBV29-1 with TRBJ2-7; tentatively, D is TRBD1 or TRBD2 (6 bases each). Germline CDR1 SQVTM, CDR2 ANQGSEA. The CDR3 runs 13 residues. Deletions cut 2 bases from V and 5 bases from J, with 13 bases between. CDR3 sequence reads: CSVEKRGENEQYF. The CDR3 coding sequence is TGCAGCGTTGAAAAGAGGGGGGAGAACGAGCAGTACTTC.

This clonotype was detected only a few times. The chain has TRBV6-6 and TRBJ2-3; possibly TRBD2 for D (6 bases). Germline CDR1 is MNHNY and CDR2 is SVGAGI (reference sequence). This CDR3 spans 18 amino acids. V was clipped by 6 bases and J by 2 bases, with 24 bases between them. This CDR3 reads CASREPYRDSQSTDTQYF. Here the CDR3 DNA reads TGTGCCAGCAGGGAACCTTATCGGGACTCCCAATCCACAGATACGCAGTATTTT.

This clonotype counts as medium-sized. This sequence joins TRBV12-3 or TRBV12-4 and TRBJ1-1; TRBD1 matches 10 bases. This CDR3 is 15 amino acids long. The J segment lost 4 bases and the V segment lost 6 bases, leaving 8 bases of the junction unmatched. The CDR3 coding sequence is TGTGCCAGCAGCAGACCGGGACAGGGGACCACTGAAGCTTTCTTT. Its translation: CASSRPGQGTTEAFF.

This clonotype was counted only a few times. The genes are TRBV7-2 and TRBJ2-1; 9 nucleotides agree with TRBD2. The CDR3 spans 18 residues. Trimming at V came to 6 bases and at J to 7 bases, leaving 19 bases not matched to a gene. Germline assignment: CDR1 SGHTA and CDR2 FQGNSA. CDR3 loop: CASRRQGPSGLARNEQFF. CDR3 in DNA: TGTGCCAGCAGGCGTCAGGGGCCCTCGGGACTAGCAAGGAATGAGCAGTTCTTC.

This clonotype was counted at least ten times. This sequence joins TRBV5-6 and TRBJ2-7; TRBD1 matches 7 bases. The CDR3 totals 13 residues. Looked up from germline, CDR1 is SGHDT and CDR2 is YYEEEE. V was clipped by 3 bases and J by 3 bases; unmatched bases: 3. The CDR3: CASSWGQNYEQYF. DNA of the CDR3: TGTGCCAGCAGCTGGGGACAGAACTACGAGCAGTACTTC.

As to this clonotype: A much larger clone differs by one base, so this may be a read error. This likely comes from a read error, as the CDR3 has no conserved phenylalanine or tryptophan at its end. The chain has TRBV20-1 and TRBJ1-6; maybe TRBD1 (6 bases). CDR3 length: 15 residues. The germline V gene has CDR1 DFQATT and CDR2 SNEGSKA (reference sequence). The V and J ends lost 2 bases and 6 bases respectively, with 14 bases between them. The CDR3 coding sequence is TGCAGTGCTAGACCCTCGGACAGCATTAATTCACCCCTCCACCTT. Translating gives CSARPSDSINSPLHL.

The chain joins TRBV18 to TRBJ2-1, with 9 positions matching TRBD2. The CDR3 is 17 residues long. CDR1 and CDR2 from the germline V gene are KGHSH and LQKENI. The V and J ends lost 1 base and 7 bases, in that order; junction bases with no gene match: 11. The CDR3 nucleotides are TGTGCCAGCTCACCACGGGTGAGCGGGGGGATTTATAATGAGCAGTTCTTC. It specifies CASSPRVSGGIYNEQFF.

The chain joins TRBV12-3 or TRBV12-4 to TRBJ2-5; 7 bases are shared with TRBD1. The length of the CDR3 is 14 residues. V shed 4 bases and J 5 bases; nucleotides not matched to a gene: 7. CDR3 bases: TGTGCCAGCAGTTCCACAGGGGATTGGGAGACCCAGTACTTC. Encoded protein: CASSSTGDWETQYF.

The chain uses TRBV12-3 or TRBV12-4 and TRBJ1-2; D possibly corresponds to TRBD1 (5 bases). Deletions cut 2 bases from V and 0 bases from J, with 10 bases between. The CDR3 runs to 15 residues. This chain's CDR3 is CASSLTGGANYGYTF. CDR3 DNA: TGTGCCAGCAGTTTAACGGGGGGGGCTAACTATGGCTACACCTTC.

The rearrangement links TRBV5-1 to TRBJ1-1, with D tentatively TRBD1 (5 bases). V was clipped by 6 bases and J by 2 bases, with 20 bases between them. Germline V gives CDR1 SGHRS, CDR2 YFSETQ. The CDR3 runs 16 residues. CDR3 DNA: TGCGCCAGCACGGGGGACCCGACAGTATCCAACACTGAAGCTTTCTTT. The encoded protein is CASTGDPTVSNTEAFF.

This clonotype was counted between two and nine times. The chain employs TRBV5-1 and TRBJ1-1; no clear D. The CDR3 runs 17 residues. Germline CDR1 SGHRS, CDR2 YFSETQ. V lost 0 bases to trimming and J lost 1 base, with 16 bases between them. The CDR3 DNA sequence: TGCGCCAGCAGCTTGGCCGTTGCAGGTGGAGGGAACACTGAAGCTTTCTTT. It is translated as CASSLAVAGGGNTEAFF.

This clonotype was found a few times. V usage is TRBV2 and J usage is TRBJ1-1; D possibly corresponds to TRBD1 (5 bases). V was shortened by 2 bases and J by 11 bases, with 18 bases between the two germline ends. The CDR3 extends over 14 amino acids. Germline V gene sequence: CDR1 SNHLY, CDR2 FYNNEI. The CDR3 nucleotides are TGTGCCAGCAGTGAAAGTCGGGGCGCTGGCTTGGCTTTCTTT. It specifies CASSESRGAGLAFF.

This chain's CDR3 is CASSFHSAGSNGNTIYF. CDR3 DNA: TGTGCCAGCAGCTTCCACTCCGCGGGGAGCAACGGGAACACCATATATTTT. The chain employs TRBV7-9 and TRBJ1-3; D uncertain. The germline V and J ends were trimmed by 3 bases and 7 bases, with 22 bases remaining between them. The CDR3 has 17 residues. Germline V gene sequence: CDR1 SEHNR, CDR2 FQNEAQ (reference sequence). Combining the CDR3 with reference TRBV7-9 and TRBJ1-3 gives the whole variable domain DTGVSQNPRHKITKRGQNVTFRCDPISEHNRLYWYRQTLGQGPEFLTYFQNEAQLEKSRLLSDRFSAERPKGSFSTLEIQRTEQGDSAMYLCASSFHSAGSNGNTIYFGEGSWLTVV.

This clonotype was seen a handful of times. The rearrangement uses TRBV20-1 and TRBJ2-2, with TRBD2 as a possible D gene (5 bases). V was pared by 3 bases and J by 6 bases, with 17 bases between. From germline, CDR1 is DFQATT and CDR2 SNEGSKA (reference sequence). This CDR3 spans 15 amino acids. CDR3 in DNA: TGCAGTGCTAGGGGGAGTATAGGCAGTTCCGGGGAGCTGTTTTTT. Translation: CSARGSIGSSGELFF.

This clonotype was seen a few times. The genes are TRBV7-9 and TRBJ2-3; TRBD2 matches 12 bases. The trim removed 5 bases at V and 1 base at J, leaving 4 bases unmatched. The CDR3 is 16 residues long. The germline V gene has CDR1 SEHNR and CDR2 FQNEAQ (reference sequence). CDR3 in DNA: TGTGCCAGCAGCACGCGACTAGCGGGGGGCACAGATACGCAGTATTTT. Its translation: CASSTRLAGGTDTQYF.

This clonotype was recorded a few times. The chain joins TRBV6-1 to TRBJ1-5, with D possibly matching TRBD1 (5 bases). The V end was cut by 6 bases, the J end by 3 bases, with 18 bases between. CDR1 and CDR2 from the germline V gene are MNHNS and SASEGT. The CDR3 is 16 residues long. The CDR3 nucleotides are TGTGCCAGCAGACTAAGGGGCAGGGCCGCCAATCAGCCCCAGCATTTT. Its protein product is CASRLRGRAANQPQHF.

This clonotype was detected a few times. The chain employs TRBV18 and TRBJ1-1; D is undetermined. Germline V gene data show CDR1 as KGHSH and CDR2 as LQKENI. V was shortened by 2 bases and J by 6 bases, with 13 bases between the two germline ends. The CDR3 runs to 14 residues. CDR3 sequence: CASSPGSTEPEAFF. The DNA of the CDR3 is TGTGCCAGCTCACCAGGTAGTACAGAGCCTGAAGCTTTCTTT.

This clonotype was observed a handful of times. The DNA of the CDR3 is TGTGCCAGCAGTGAATTTCCAGAGACCCAGTACTTC. This codes for CASSEFPETQYF. The genes are TRBV2 and TRBJ2-5; D is unclear. Germline values: CDR1 SNHLY, CDR2 FYNNEI. This CDR3 spans 12 amino acids. Trimming pared 2 bases from V and 4 bases from J, leaving 5 bases between. Supplemented by reference TRBV2 and TRBJ2-5, the full variable domain reads EPEVTQTPSHQVTQMGQEVILRCVPISNHLYFYWYRQILGQKVEFLVSFYNNEISEKSEIFDDQFSVERPDGSNFTLKIRSTKLEDSAMYFCASSEFPETQYFGPGTRLLVL.